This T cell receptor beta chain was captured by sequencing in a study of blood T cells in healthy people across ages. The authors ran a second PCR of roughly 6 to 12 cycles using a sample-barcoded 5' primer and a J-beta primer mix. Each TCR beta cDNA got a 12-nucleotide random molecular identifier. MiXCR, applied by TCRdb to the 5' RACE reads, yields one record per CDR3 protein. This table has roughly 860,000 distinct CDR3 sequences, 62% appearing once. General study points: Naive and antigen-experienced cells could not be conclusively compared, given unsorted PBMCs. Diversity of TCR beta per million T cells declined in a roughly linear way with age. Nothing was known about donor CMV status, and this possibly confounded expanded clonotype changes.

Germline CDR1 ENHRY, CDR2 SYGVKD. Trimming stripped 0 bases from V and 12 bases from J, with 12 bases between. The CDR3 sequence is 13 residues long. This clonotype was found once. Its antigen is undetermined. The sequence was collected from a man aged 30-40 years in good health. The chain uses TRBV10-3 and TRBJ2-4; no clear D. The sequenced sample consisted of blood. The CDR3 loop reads CAISESIQIGQYF. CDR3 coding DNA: TGTGCCATCAGTGAGTCGATACAGATCGGTCAGTACTTC.